The T cell receptor beta chain described here comes from a study of blood T cell repertoires in COVID-19. At the level of the study: Italy, Spain and the United States were the sources of the convalescent and acute COVID-19 samples. Sources were T cells, B-cell-depleted T cells, or PBMCs; the material itself was cDNA or gDNA.

J gave up 1 base and V 5 bases, and 5 bases lay outside the gene matches. The germline V gene encodes CDR1 MDHEN and CDR2 SYDVKM. The CDR3 runs to 15 residues. Original processing notes: Quantification of nucleated cells was approximated via reference gene primer amplification. TCRdb's table, derived via immunoSEQ multiplex PCR, lists solely in-frame clones and lacks some. Clonal size and the V and J genes are those of that table, whereas D and trimming came from the DNA. This sample has around 41,000 clones, with approximately 90% found just once. This clone is a singleton in its sample. The sequencing input was peripheral blood. This chain joins TRBV28 and TRBJ2-7; 10 bases are shared with TRBD1. The clonotype comes from a human donor in a cohort sampled during active COVID-19. In DNA form, the CDR3 reads TGTGCCAGCAGTCCCGACAGGGGGCCGTCCTACGAGCAGTACTTC. It specifies CASSPDRGPSYEQYF.